What follows are 15 T cell receptor beta chains derived from one specimen sequenced in a study (dated by TCRdb to between 2014 and 2017). Library method: 5' RACE. TCRdb names Illumina MiSeq as the instrument used. TCRdb reprocessing: public reads trimmed at Q25 with fastp, clones called with MiXCR, in-frame beta chains kept. Entries that share a CDR3 protein sequence are merged under the most common genes and DNA. Within this sample are approximately 10,000 distinct CDR3 sequences, with around 34% of them counted one time only. 5.6% of the sample is in the top ten clones. CD4+CD25+CD127-/low cells were isolated as Tregs. The sample consisted of Tregs sorted from blood. These receptors were taken from a female donor with breast cancer.

Comments on this clonotype: The CDR3 does not close with the conserved phenylalanine or tryptophan, likely indicating a read error. The chain uses TRBV7-6 and TRBJ2-1; D may be TRBD2 (6 bases). The CDR3 covers 13 residues. With 2 bases removed from V and 7 bases from J, the gap between germline ends came to 9 bases. Germline CDR1 is SGHVS and CDR2 is FNYEAQ. The CDR3 DNA is TGTGCCAGCAGCTTACGGCGGGGAAATGAGCAGTTCCTC. Translated, it gives CASSLRRGNEQFL.

Comments on this clonotype: A much larger clone lies one base from this, so it may be a read error. The rearrangement links TRBV5-1 to TRBJ1-5; D not certain. The CDR3 length is 13 residues. Germline assignment: CDR1 SGHRS and CDR2 YFSETQ. The CDR3 is CAGRLQQDQPQHF. CDR3 bases: TGCGCCGGCAGATTACAGCAAGATCAGCCCCAGCATTTT.

By proportion, this clonotype is medium-sized (0.01 to 0.1%). The chain combines TRBV10-3 with TRBJ1-5; TRBD1 might be the D (5 bases). The CDR3 extends over 12 amino acids. Germline V gene sequence: CDR1 ENHRY, CDR2 SYGVKD. With 4 bases removed from V and 6 bases from J, the gap between germline ends came to 7 bases. Here the CDR3 reads CAISADSQPQHF. DNA of the CDR3: TGTGCCATCAGTGCCGACAGTCAGCCCCAGCATTTT.

Notes on this clonotype: This may be a read error, as it is one base from a much larger clone. This chain links TRBV7-9 with TRBJ1-2; D uncertain. CDR1 and CDR2 (germline): SEHNR, FQNEAQ (reference sequence). The CDR3 consists of 16 residues. The CDR3 DNA reads as TGTGCCGGCAGCTTCCCAACCCAAGGGCAAGACTATGGCTACACCTTC. It is translated as CAGSFPTQGQDYGYTF.

To note about this clonotype: This could be a read error, since a much larger clone is one nucleotide away. V gene TRBV29-1 combines with J gene TRBJ2-1; 8 bases map to TRBD2. The trim removed 6 bases at V and 4 bases at J, leaving 17 bases unmatched. This CDR3 has 17 residues. Germline V gene lookup returns CDR1 SQVTM and CDR2 ANQGSEA. The CDR3 spells CSVPRYHGRARYNEQFF. CDR3 bases: TGCAGCGTCCCGCGTTATCACGGGAGGGCCCGGTACAATGAGCAGTTCTTC.

This clonotype was recorded once. The CDR3 reads CASSRLLGSGANVLTF. Written as DNA, the CDR3 is TGCGCCAGCAGCCGCTTATTGGGTTCTGGGGCCAACGTCCTGACTTTC. The chain employs TRBV4-1 and TRBJ2-6; no definite D call. Germline lookup yields CDR1 MGHRA and CDR2 YSYEKL. Trimming took off 4 bases at V and 1 base at J, with 11 bases between the two ends. The CDR3 contains 16 residues.

Remarks on this clonotype: This may stem from a read error, because a much larger clone lies one nucleotide away. CDR3 coding DNA: TGTGCCAGCAGCGCAGGGGCCGGGCCAGCCTACGAGCGGTACTTC. Protein product: CASSAGAGPAYERYF. The V gene is TRBV11-1, the J gene TRBJ2-7; D is perhaps TRBD1 (6 bases). This CDR3 spans 15 amino acids. Germline V gene sequence: CDR1 SGHAT, CDR2 FQDESV (reference sequence).

The chain couples TRBV7-8 to TRBJ1-5, with D maybe TRBD1 (5 bases). This CDR3 contains 17 residues. The V and J ends lost 1 base and 9 bases respectively, with 22 bases between them. Per the germline V gene, CDR1 is SGHVS and CDR2 is FQNEAQ. This CDR3 is CASSLGWAPGSHLPQHF. The CDR3 DNA is TGTGCCAGCAGCTTAGGGTGGGCACCAGGGAGTCATTTGCCCCAGCATTTT.

This clonotype was observed a few times. The CDR3 DNA follows: TGTGCCAGCTTCCGAGGGGGTGAGCAGTACTTC. The encoded protein is CASFRGGEQYF. The chain uses TRBV12-3 or TRBV12-4 and TRBJ2-7, with D possibly TRBD1 on 6 matching bases. Trimming removed 8 bases from V and 7 bases from J, with 12 bases in between. The CDR3 sequence is 11 residues long.

A remark on this clonotype: A single base separates this from a much larger clone, so it may be a read error. The chain employs TRBV5-1 and TRBJ1-1; D is ambiguous. The CDR3 has 13 residues. Germline CDR1 reads SGHRS; CDR2 reads YFSETQ. The CDR3 coding sequence is TGCGCCAGCAGCTTGCGGCTGGGCACTGAAGCTCTCTTT. It is translated as CASSLRLGTEALF.

This chain uses TRBV5-6 with TRBJ2-2; D may correspond to TRBD1 or TRBD2 (5 bases each). V was cut by 4 bases and J by 7 bases, with 17 bases left in between. Germline CDR1 reads SGHDT; CDR2 reads YYEEEE. The CDR3 runs 15 residues. This CDR3 is CASSTGPRFGGELFF. CDR3 nucleotide sequence: TGTGCCAGCAGCACGGGACCAAGGTTTGGCGGGGAGCTGTTTTTT.

This clonotype appeared once. The chain links TRBV6-6 to TRBJ1-5; TRBD1 might be the D (5 bases). The CDR3 contains 14 residues. Germline assignment: CDR1 MNHNY and CDR2 SVGAGI (reference sequence). Trimming removed 6 bases from V and 9 bases from J, with 18 bases in between. CDR3 protein: CASSPGTAGWPQHF. The CDR3 nucleotides are TGTGCCAGCAGCCCCGGGACGGCGGGGTGGCCCCAGCATTTT.

The V gene is TRBV4-1, the J gene TRBJ1-1, with unresolved D. From germline, CDR1 is MGHRA and CDR2 YSYEKL. The CDR3 spans 12 residues. Trimming took off 4 bases at V and 8 bases at J, with 11 bases between the two ends. CDR3 nucleotides: TGCGCCAGCAGCCTAGGGTTTACGGAAGCTTTCTTT. Translated, it gives CASSLGFTEAFF.

CDR3 protein: CSARGTWDQPQHF. In DNA, the CDR3 is TGCAGTGCTAGAGGCACCTGGGATCAGCCCCAGCATTTT. The chain is built from TRBV20-1 and TRBJ1-5; the D is unclear. The germline CDR1 and CDR2 sequences are DFQATT and SNEGSKA (reference sequence). This CDR3 spans 13 amino acids. Trimming took 1 base from V and 5 from J, leaving 9 bases between them.

The chain links TRBV10-3 to TRBJ1-6; no reliable D call. The V gene lost 9 bases and the J gene lost 9 bases, with 18 bases spanning the gap. This CDR3 spans 14 amino acids. Per the germline V gene, CDR1 is ENHRY and CDR2 is SYGVKD. The CDR3 DNA sequence: TGTGCCATTGCCCCAGACCTGGGTTTTTCACCCCTCCACTTT. Translated: CAIAPDLGFSPLHF.